Listed below are T cell receptor beta chains from one sample, sequenced in a study of CD8 T cells in ankylosing spondylitis. TCRdb itself ran the 5' RACE reads through MiXCR, one entry per CDR3 protein. The sample holds roughly 220,000 distinct CDR3 sequences, 18% seen once. Sequencing was done on a sample of blood, either unsorted or a sorted T cell fraction (not recorded which). The receptors stem from a male donor with ankylosing spondylitis. Each CDR3 is given with its conserved first and last residue.

J gene: TRBJ1-1; V gene: TRBV30; CDR3 protein: CAWRGRAQEAFF
J gene: TRBJ2-1; V gene: TRBV27; CDR3 protein: CASSFQTSRSYNEQFF
J gene: TRBJ2-3; V gene: TRBV12-5; CDR3 protein: CASGLVTGGETDTQYF
J gene: TRBJ2-7; V gene: TRBV14; CDR3 protein: CASSLRQVYEQYF
J gene: TRBJ2-5; V gene: TRBV4-1; CDR3 protein: CASSQMLAGARETQYF
J gene: TRBJ2-1; V gene: TRBV10-3; CDR3 protein: CAISDGRSSSYNEQFF
J gene: TRBJ1-1; V gene: TRBV4-1; CDR3 protein: CASSHGQGNTEAFF
J gene: TRBJ2-7; V gene: TRBV19; CDR3 protein: CASGPSGSGYEQYF
J gene: TRBJ2-2; V gene: TRBV12-3/TRBV12-4; CDR3 protein: CASSLDPGTLGGGELFF
J gene: TRBJ2-7; V gene: TRBV3-1; CDR3 protein: CASSQDPTTRTGSHEQYF
J gene: TRBJ1-5; V gene: TRBV28; CDR3 protein: CASSWGRQSGPQHF
J gene: TRBJ2-7; V gene: TRBV20-1; CDR3 protein: CSANPGQAPRVYEQYF
J gene: TRBJ1-5; V gene: TRBV4-2; CDR3 protein: CASSQDLGQGNQPQHF
J gene: TRBJ2-1; V gene: TRBV19; CDR3 protein: CASSSNPGGEQFF
J gene: TRBJ2-7; V gene: TRBV7-9; CDR3 protein: CASTPIEGSYEQYF
J gene: TRBJ2-1; V gene: TRBV13; CDR3 protein: CASSLWRKDYNEQFF
J gene: TRBJ2-3; V gene: TRBV6-4; CDR3 protein: CASSKTSGGTDTQYF
J gene: TRBJ2-3; V gene: TRBV2; CDR3 protein: CASTSGSYTDTQYF
J gene: TRBJ2-1; V gene: TRBV6-4; CDR3 protein: CASSDSSNEQFF
J gene: TRBJ1-1; V gene: TRBV7-8; CDR3 protein: CASSLEHRLGLIGDTEAFF
J gene: TRBJ2-3; V gene: TRBV6-1; CDR3 protein: CASRPLAGVQDTQYF
J gene: TRBJ2-5; V gene: TRBV7-9; CDR3 protein: CASSLPELAGGEETQYF
J gene: TRBJ1-1; V gene: TRBV13; CDR3 protein: CASSPLMNTEAFF
J gene: TRBJ2-5; V gene: TRBV11-3; CDR3 protein: CASSARDNEMKETQYF
J gene: TRBJ2-2; V gene: TRBV5-1; CDR3 protein: CASSLGQSTGELFF
J gene: TRBJ2-7; V gene: TRBV28; CDR3 protein: CASSLGTGNFYEQYF
J gene: TRBJ2-3; V gene: TRBV12-3/TRBV12-4; CDR3 protein: CASTTLLAGGPDTQYF
J gene: TRBJ2-1; V gene: TRBV11-1; CDR3 protein: CASSLPRGASGTYNEQFF
J gene: TRBJ2-2; V gene: TRBV12-3/TRBV12-4; CDR3 protein: CASSLSGPDTGELFF
J gene: TRBJ2-3; V gene: TRBV7-9; CDR3 protein: CASSTPKEREIIDTQYF
J gene: TRBJ2-5; V gene: TRBV9; CDR3 protein: CASSARGTRETQYF
J gene: TRBJ2-1; V gene: TRBV9; CDR3 protein: CASSVEGILYNEQFF
J gene: TRBJ1-5; V gene: TRBV4-1; CDR3 protein: CASSQDSGLNQPQHF
J gene: TRBJ2-1; V gene: TRBV7-9; CDR3 protein: CAGSTGLLSYNEQFF
J gene: TRBJ1-4; V gene: TRBV2; CDR3 protein: CASSEWNRMTEKLFF
J gene: TRBJ2-7; V gene: TRBV30; CDR3 protein: CAWEQGYEQYF
J gene: TRBJ2-7; V gene: TRBV20-1; CDR3 protein: CSARLGLAENRMGEQYF
J gene: TRBJ2-3; V gene: TRBV12-3/TRBV12-4; CDR3 protein: CASNPGGPYTDTQYF
J gene: TRBJ2-7; V gene: TRBV3-1; CDR3 protein: CASSPGISHSEQYF
J gene: TRBJ2-1; V gene: TRBV7-6; CDR3 protein: CASRLSGGYNEQFF
J gene: TRBJ2-7; V gene: TRBV14; CDR3 protein: CASSQGSGGSYEQYF
J gene: TRBJ2-7; V gene: TRBV6-2/TRBV6-3; CDR3 protein: CASSYGQSSYEQYF
J gene: TRBJ2-7; V gene: TRBV12-3/TRBV12-4; CDR3 protein: CASRPGELYEQYF
J gene: TRBJ2-4; V gene: TRBV7-2; CDR3 protein: CASSLVTWAKNIQYF
J gene: TRBJ2-7; V gene: TRBV5-5; CDR3 protein: CASRGGTSGYEQYF
J gene: TRBJ2-7; V gene: TRBV27; CDR3 protein: CATSGVPGTEQYF